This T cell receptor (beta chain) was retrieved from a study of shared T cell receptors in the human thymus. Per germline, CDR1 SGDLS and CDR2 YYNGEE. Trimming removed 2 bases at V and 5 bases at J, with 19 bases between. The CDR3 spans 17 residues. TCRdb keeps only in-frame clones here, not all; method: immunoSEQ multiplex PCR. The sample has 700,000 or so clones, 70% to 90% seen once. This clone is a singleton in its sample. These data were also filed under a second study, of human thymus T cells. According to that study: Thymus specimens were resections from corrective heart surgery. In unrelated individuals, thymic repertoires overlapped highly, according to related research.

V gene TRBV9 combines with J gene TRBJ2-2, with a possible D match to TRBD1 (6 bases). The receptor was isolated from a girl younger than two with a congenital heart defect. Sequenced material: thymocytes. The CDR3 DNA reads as TGTGCCAGCAGCGTGGCGTCTGAGACAGGTCGGACCGGGGAGCTGTTTTTT. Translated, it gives CASSVASETGRTGELFF.